A selection of T cell receptor beta chains follows, all from one sample in a study of vaccination and CD4 T cells after COVID-19. Their antigen targets remain unknown. One entry per CDR3 protein results from TCRdb running MiXCR on the PCR reads. In the table there are about 14,000 distinct CDR3 sequences, about 29% of which are singletons. The sample in question was CD4+ T cells from blood, cultured in vitro, obtained before SARS-CoV-2 vaccination. The receptors here all came from a human donor who received a COVID-19 vaccine. The CDR3 runs from the conserved cysteine through the conserved F or W. D genes are given only for firm matches. The size of a clone is reported for some rows only, either as once, few or many, or as a class for expanded clones.

TRBV21-1	.	TRBJ1-5	.	TGTGCCAGCAGCACGGACAGGGGCGGCAATCAGCCCCAGCATTTT	CASSTDRGGNQPQHF
TRBV30	.	TRBJ1-3	.	TGTGCCTGGAGTGTACGTTGGTCTGGAAACACCATATATTTT	CAWSVRWSGNTIYF
TRBV12-3/TRBV12-4	.	TRBJ2-7	.	TGTGCCAGCAGTCAGGACACCACGGTGGAGCAGTACTTC	CASSQDTTVEQYF
TRBV19	few	TRBJ2-2	.	TGTGCCAGTAGTATCAGGGTGTGGACCGGGGAGCTGTTTTTT	CASSIRVWTGELFF
TRBV12-5	.	TRBJ2-5	.	TGTGCTAGTGGTTTGTCACACACAACCGGGACAAGACAAGAGACCCAGTACTTC	CASGLSHTTGTRQETQYF
TRBV11-3	.	TRBJ1-1	.	TGTGCCAGCAGCCTGAATTCTGTGCAAACTGAAGCTTTCTTT	CASSLNSVQTEAFF
TRBV7-2	few	TRBJ1-4	.	TGTGCCAGCAGCTCCCCAAGGGGCAGGGAGGGGGAAAAACTGTTTTTT	CASSSPRGREGEKLFF
TRBV5-1	.	TRBJ2-3	.	TGCGCCAGCAGCCCCATGCCAGGCGCTGATACGCAGTATTTT	CASSPMPGADTQYF
TRBV6-5	.	TRBJ2-1	TRBD1	TGTGCCAGCAGTTACTCGAAGTACTTCGGACAGGGGGCTGTTGGGCAGTTCTTC	CASSYSKYFGQGAVGQFF
TRBV2	.	TRBJ2-3	TRBD2	TGTGCCAGCAGGGGGACTACCCGTGCTAGCACAGATACGCAGTATTTT	CASRGTTRASTDTQYF
TRBV29-1	few	TRBJ2-4	.	TGCAGCGGGACCGACCCTTTGCTAGGCAAAAACATTCAGTACTTC	CSGTDPLLGKNIQYF
TRBV20-1	.	TRBJ2-7	TRBD2	TGCAGTGCTAGAGTGGGGGCGGGGGGCTACTACGAGCAGTACTTC	CSARVGAGGYYEQYF